Shown below are 31 T cell receptor beta chains from a single sample sequenced in a study of blood T cell repertoires in COVID-19 (dated by TCRdb to 2019 to 2021). The library was generated by the immunoSEQ multiplex PCR assay. TCRdb carries this immuneACCESS record with in-frame sequences only. Its versions omit some clonotypes, under half of them owing to an unresolved V gene in the studies checked, with the rest unexplained. Counted in this sample were around 140,000 clones; around 73% of them appeared once. Roughly 8.6% of the sample lies in the top ten. Sequenced: peripheral blood. The source of these receptors is a woman in her forties or fifties with active or convalescent COVID-19.

This clone was seen more than once but under ten times. V is TRBV4-3 and J is TRBJ1-2; 10 nucleotides align to TRBD1. With 0 bases clipped from V and 4 bases from J, the junction kept 2 bases outside the gene matches. Germline assignment: CDR1 LGHNA and CDR2 YSLEER. The CDR3 length is 15 residues. The CDR3 sequence: CASSQDGDRGYGYTF. The CDR3 DNA reads TGCGCCAGCAGCCAAGATGGGGACAGGGGCTATGGCTACACCTTC.

The genes are TRBV14 and TRBJ1-4; unclear D gene. Trimming took 0 bases from V and 12 from J, leaving 20 bases between them. Germline CDR1 reads SGHDN; CDR2 reads FVKESK. The CDR3 runs 16 residues. The CDR3 here is CASSQDGGIPFSQLFF. The CDR3 DNA is TGTGCCAGCAGCCAAGATGGCGGGATCCCTTTTTCCCAACTGTTTTTT. Complete variable domain (other parts from reference TRBV14 and TRBJ1-4): EAGVTQFPSHSVIEKGQTVTLRCDPISGHDNLYWYRRVMGKEIKFLLHFVKESKQDESGMPNNRFLAERTGGTYSTLKVQPAELEDSGVYFCASSQDGGIPFSQLFFGSGTQLSVL.

The chain uses TRBV6-1 and TRBJ2-3; weak D call: TRBD2 (5 bases). Trimming took 2 bases from V and 4 from J, leaving 16 bases between them. The CDR3 is 16 residues long. Germline V gene data show CDR1 as MNHNS and CDR2 as SASEGT. DNA for the CDR3: TGTGCCAGCAGTGAACGTCGGGGTGGATCCTCAGATACGCAGTATTTT. This codes for CASSERRGGSSDTQYF.

This clone was observed a few times. V gene TRBV7-9 combines with J gene TRBJ2-5; the D is unclear. This CDR3 has 15 residues. Trimming removed 2 bases from V and 2 bases from J, with 12 bases in between. In germline, CDR1 is SEHNR, CDR2 FQNEAQ (reference sequence). The CDR3, as DNA: TGTGCCAGCAGCTTATATTCGAGAGCTCAAGAGACCCAGTACTTC. This translates into CASSLYSRAQETQYF.

The chain combines TRBV19 with TRBJ2-5, with D tentatively TRBD1 (5 bases). CDR1 is LNHDA, CDR2 SQIVND, per germline (reference sequence). Trimming shortened V by 0 bases and J by 0 bases, and 11 bases separated the two germline ends. The CDR3 is made up of 16 amino acids. In DNA, the CDR3 is TGTGCCAGTAGTATAGATCACCAGGGTAACCAAGAGACCCAGTACTTC. Amino acid sequence: CASSIDHQGNQETQYF.

The genes are TRBV29-1 and TRBJ1-5; 9 positions agree with TRBD1. With V trimmed by 4 bases and J by 2 bases, 0 bases remained unmatched. CDR1 SQVTM and CDR2 ANQGSEA come from the germline V gene. The length of the CDR3 is 13 residues. The CDR3 loop reads CSVGDRGNQPQHF. CDR3 sequence (DNA): TGCAGCGTTGGGGACAGGGGCAATCAGCCCCAGCATTTT.

This clone has more than one count but fewer than ten. The rearrangement uses TRBV15 and TRBJ1-5; D perhaps matches TRBD1 (5 bases). V lost 7 bases and J 2 bases, leaving 12 bases between the germline ends. The CDR3 has 14 residues. Germline CDR1 LNHNV, CDR2 YYDKDF (reference sequence). DNA of the CDR3: TGTGCCACCATGGGCGGGGGTGGCAATCAGCCCCAGCATTTT. Its protein is CATMGGGGNQPQHF.

The chain combines TRBV7-2 with TRBJ2-7; 7 positions match TRBD1. J lost 0 bases, V lost 1 base, and 3 bases had no gene match. Germline V CDR1 and CDR2: SGHTA, FQGNSA. The CDR3 loop spans 15 amino acids. The DNA of the CDR3 is TGTGCCAGCAGCTTAGGGGCAGGGGGCTCCTACGAGCAGTACTTC. As protein: CASSLGAGGSYEQYF.

This rearrangement joins TRBV5-1 to TRBJ2-2; perhaps TRBD2 as D (5 bases). Germline V gene sequence: CDR1 SGHRS, CDR2 YFSETQ. The CDR3 is 13 amino acids. Trimming cost V 1 base and J 8 bases, with 9 bases left between them. The CDR3 spells CASSLRDRGELFF. The CDR3 DNA reads TGCGCCAGCAGCTTGCGGGATAGGGGGGAGCTGTTTTTT.

The J gene is TRBJ1-1, the V gene TRBV7-9; weak D call: TRBD1 (5 bases). Per the germline V gene, CDR1 is SEHNR and CDR2 is FQNEAQ (reference sequence). This CDR3 region has 14 residues. The V end lost 5 bases, the J end lost 6 bases, and 16 bases lay between the germline ends. The CDR3 sequence: CASSRGEGFAEAFF. The CDR3, as DNA: TGTGCCAGCAGCCGGGGGGAGGGCTTCGCTGAAGCTTTCTTT.

The rearrangement uses TRBV6-6 and TRBJ2-7; TRBD2 aligns across 9 bases. Germline CDR1 MNHNY, CDR2 SVGAGI (reference sequence). The J segment lost 9 bases and the V segment lost 8 bases, leaving 11 bases of the junction unmatched. The CDR3 sequence is 13 residues long. The CDR3 reads CASSSGEPQGQYF. In nucleotides, the CDR3 is TGTGCCAGCTCTAGCGGGGAACCTCAGGGGCAGTACTTC.

Note on this clone: The same CDR3 arises from other DNA sequences in this sample as well. This chain uses TRBV9 with TRBJ2-5; TRBD1 agrees at 7 bases. The CDR3 is made up of 14 amino acids. Germline V CDR1 and CDR2: SGDLS, YYNGEE. After removal of 0 bases from V and 5 bases from J, the junction contained 4 bases not matched to a gene. The CDR3: CASSVETGAETQYF. DNA for the CDR3: TGTGCCAGCAGCGTAGAAACAGGGGCGGAGACCCAGTACTTC. Looking up the rest from reference TRBV9 and TRBJ2-5 gives the full variable domain: DSGVTQTPKHLITATGQRVTLRCSPRSGDLSVYWYQQSLDQGLQFLIQYYNGEERAKGNILERFSAQQFPDLHSELNLSSLELGDSALYFCASSVETGAETQYFGPGTRLLVL.

The chain has TRBV5-6 and TRBJ2-3; D might be TRBD2 (6 bases). Germline loops: CDR1 SGHDT, CDR2 YYEEEE. V lost 0 bases and J lost 3, with 11 bases in between. The CDR3 loop spans 15 amino acids. The CDR3: CASSLEPGVTDTQYF. The DNA of the CDR3 is TGTGCCAGCAGCTTGGAGCCGGGAGTGACAGATACGCAGTATTTT.

The chain combines TRBV5-6 with TRBJ2-1; perhaps TRBD2 as D (6 bases). CDR3 length: 15 residues. V gave up 1 base and J gave up 7 bases, with 15 bases separating them. From germline, CDR1 is SGHDT and CDR2 YYEEEE. In DNA form, the CDR3 reads TGTGCCAGCAGCTTGAAACGGGAGTTTGATAATGAGCAGTTCTTC. Protein product: CASSLKREFDNEQFF.

The CDR3 sequence is CASSQDPSGGNEQYF. In nucleotides, the CDR3 is TGCGCCAGCAGCCAAGATCCTAGCGGGGGGAACGAGCAGTACTTC. The chain combines TRBV4-3 with TRBJ2-7; 11 positions match TRBD2. Germline trimming cut 0 bases from V and 5 bases from J; bases unmatched to any gene: 3. The CDR3 extends over 15 amino acids. Germline CDR1 reads LGHNA; CDR2 reads YSLEER.

The chain combines TRBV28 with TRBJ1-5, with TRBD1 identical over 8 bases. The CDR3 consists of 15 residues. Germline lookup yields CDR1 MDHEN and CDR2 SYDVKM. The junction had 7 bases not matched to a gene; V was cut back by 2 bases and J by 7 bases. The CDR3 sequence: CASSLLRDRRQPQHF. The DNA of the CDR3 is TGTGCCAGCAGTTTACTAAGGGACAGGCGGCAGCCCCAGCATTTT.

This clone was found many times. The gene calls are TRBV18 and TRBJ2-1; a weak D match, TRBD2 (6 bases). Trimming shortened V by 8 bases and J by 1 base, and 6 bases separated the two germline ends. This CDR3 comprises 12 residues. In germline, CDR1 is KGHSH, CDR2 LQKENI. CDR3: CASRGSYNEQFF. The CDR3 DNA reads TGTGCCAGCCGGGGGTCCTACAATGAGCAGTTCTTC.

The chain is built from TRBV19 and TRBJ2-1, with 9 nucleotides matching TRBD2. Germline V lookup: CDR1 LNHDA, CDR2 SQIVND (reference sequence). Trimming took 4 bases from V and 4 from J; bases not matched to a gene: 8. The CDR3 covers 16 residues. CDR3 sequence (DNA): TGTGCCAGTAGTACGGTAGCGGGGGTTATTTACAATGAGCAGTTCTTC. Its protein is CASSTVAGVIYNEQFF.

The V and J genes are TRBV4-1 and TRBJ1-4, with no clear D. V was cut by 1 base and J by 0 bases, with 6 bases left in between. Per germline, CDR1 MGHRA and CDR2 YSYEKL. The CDR3 length is 15 residues. The CDR3, as DNA: TGCGCCAGCAGCCAAGGGCCCTCAACTAATGAAAAACTGTTTTTT. Protein sequence: CASSQGPSTNEKLFF.

The CDR3 protein is CASSVDGLNQPQHF. CDR3 nucleotides: TGTGCCAGCAGCGTAGACGGACTAAATCAGCCCCAGCATTTT. V usage is TRBV9 and J usage is TRBJ1-5; D remains unclear. Germline CDR1 SGDLS, CDR2 YYNGEE. Trimming took off 0 bases at V and 4 bases at J, with 8 bases between the two ends. The CDR3 runs 14 residues.

This clone was detected once. The chain uses TRBV6-5 and TRBJ1-1, with unresolved D. Trimming took 7 bases from V and 1 from J, leaving 13 bases between them. The V gene's germline CDR1 is MNHEY and CDR2 SVGAGI. This CDR3 contains 14 residues. This CDR3 is CASKIGRENTEAFF. The CDR3 DNA follows: TGTGCCAGCAAAATTGGTCGCGAGAACACTGAAGCTTTCTTT.

The chain combines TRBV18 with TRBJ1-1, with D unresolved. The V and J ends lost 1 base and 0 bases respectively, with 9 bases between them. Germline V lookup: CDR1 KGHSH, CDR2 LQKENI. The CDR3 contains 15 residues. CDR3 protein: CASSPRAEMNTEAFF. CDR3 coding DNA: TGTGCCAGCTCACCACGGGCAGAGATGAACACTGAAGCTTTCTTT.

V gene TRBV6-5 combines with J gene TRBJ2-7, with D possibly matching TRBD1 (6 bases). V was clipped by 7 bases and J by 7 bases, with 17 bases between them. CDR1 and CDR2 (germline): MNHEY, SVGAGI. CDR3 size: 13 residues. The CDR3 protein is CASNREGVGEQYF. For the CDR3, the DNA is TGTGCCAGCAACCGTGAGGGGGTGGGGGAGCAGTACTTC.

The chain has TRBV18 and TRBJ1-5; 9 positions match TRBD1. This CDR3 has 14 amino acids. J gave up 7 bases and V 3 bases, and 4 bases lay outside the gene matches. The V gene's germline CDR1 is KGHSH and CDR2 LQKENI. The CDR3: CASSPTGGDQPQHF. CDR3 in DNA: TGTGCCAGCTCACCGACAGGGGGGGACCAGCCCCAGCATTTT.

The V gene is TRBV4-3, the J gene TRBJ2-7, with 9 bases aligning to TRBD2. The J segment lost 6 bases and the V segment lost 0 bases, leaving 9 bases of the junction unmatched. The CDR3 has 16 amino acids. The germline V gene encodes CDR1 LGHNA and CDR2 YSLEER. The CDR3 coding sequence is TGCGCCAGCAGCCAAGAACCTTCGATAGCGGGAGTCGAGCAGTACTTC. Translating gives CASSQEPSIAGVEQYF.

CDR3 sequence (DNA): TGTGCCTCCCGGATCCCCAACGGGGAGACCCAGTACTTC. This gives the protein CASRIPNGETQYF. The rearrangement joins TRBV30 to TRBJ2-5; D remains ambiguous. The CDR3 runs 13 residues. The ends were cut back, 7 bases at V and 5 bases at J, with 17 bases in the middle. From germline, CDR1 is GTSNPN and CDR2 SVGIG (reference sequence).

The rearrangement links TRBV6-2 or TRBV6-3 to TRBJ1-6, with D possibly TRBD1 on 6 matching bases. CDR3 length: 16 amino acids. Germline V gene sequence: CDR1 MNHEY, CDR2 SVGEGT. V lost 5 bases and J 7 bases, leaving 18 bases between the germline ends. The CDR3 loop reads CASSPLGQGQNSPLHF. The CDR3 coding sequence is TGTGCCAGCAGTCCCTTGGGGCAGGGGCAAAATTCACCCCTCCACTTT.

The rearrangement uses TRBV2 and TRBJ2-7, with TRBD1 matching 9 bases. The V gene end was trimmed by 9 bases and the J gene end by 12 bases; junction bases not matched to a gene: 24. The CDR3 length is 16 residues. CDR1 and CDR2 from the germline V gene are SNHLY and FYNNEI. The CDR3, as DNA: TGTGCCAGAACGCCTGGGGGACAGGGCGCGGAGCAGGGCAGGTACTTC. Translated, it gives CARTPGGQGAEQGRYF.

V and J are TRBV11-2 and TRBJ2-1; 7 bases align to TRBD1. Trimming took 1 base from V and 5 from J; bases not matched to a gene: 5. Germline CDR1 is SGHAT and CDR2 is FQNNGV. CDR3 length equals 15 residues. CDR3 in DNA: TGTGCCAGCAGCTTAGGAGGGGGCCGTGACAATGAGCAGTTCTTC. Protein sequence: CASSLGGGRDNEQFF.

This sequence joins TRBV19 and TRBJ2-1, with TRBD2 identical over 11 bases. Per the germline V gene, CDR1 is LNHDA and CDR2 is SQIVND (reference sequence). With 5 bases clipped from V and 5 bases from J, the junction kept 8 bases outside the gene matches. This CDR3 comprises 16 residues. The CDR3 coding sequence is TGTGCCAGTAGTCCACCGGGACTAGCGGTTAACAATGAGCAGTTCTTC. Amino acids: CASSPPGLAVNNEQFF.

The chain employs TRBV19 and TRBJ1-2; 9 bases map to TRBD1. CDR3 length: 13 amino acids. The V gene end was trimmed by 2 bases and the J gene end by 6 bases; junction bases not matched to a gene: 1. Germline V gene lookup returns CDR1 LNHDA and CDR2 SQIVND (reference sequence). The CDR3 coding sequence is TGTGCCAGTAGTATAAACAGGGGGCATGGCTACACCTTC. This sequence encodes CASSINRGHGYTF.